This is a list of T cell receptor beta chains from one sample in a study of tumor and adjacent non-tumor tissue in lung cancer. MiXCR, applied by TCRdb to the multiplex PCR reads, yields one record per CDR3 protein. The sample has around 100,000 distinct CDR3 sequences, about 62% seen once. Sequencing was carried out using distant non-tumor lung tissue. These receptors originate from a man aged 25 to 40 with non-small cell lung cancer. Both conserved end residues are part of each CDR3. Each record gives: clone size, J gene, D gene, V gene, CDR3 DNA, CDR3 protein. A D gene is named only where the DNA matches it firmly. The size of a clone is reported for some rows only, either as once, few or many, or as a class for expanded clones.

.,TRBJ2-1,.,TRBV11-3,TGTACCAGCAGCTTAGGGAACTTACTAGCACCCAATGAGCAGTTCTTC,CTSSLGNLLAPNEQFF
once,TRBJ2-3,TRBD1,TRBV12-3/TRBV12-4,TGTGCCAGCGGTAGGGACAGTCCCAGAGATACGCAGTATTTT,CASGRDSPRDTQYF
many,TRBJ2-1,TRBD1,TRBV6-1,TGTGCCAGCAGTACTCGACAGGGGGCTATCAATGAGCAGTTCTTC,CASSTRQGAINEQFF
.,TRBJ2-7,.,TRBV5-4,TGTGCCAGCAGCGAAGGACTCCTCCACAAGCAGTACTTC,CASSEGLLHKQYF
.,TRBJ1-2,.,TRBV29-1,TGCAGCGTTGATGTGGCTGCGATCCTGGGAGGCTATACCTTC,CSVDVAAILGGYTF
.,TRBJ1-2,TRBD1,TRBV11-2,TGTGCCAGCAGCTTGGACAGGGGCAGCTCCGGCTACACCTTC,CASSLDRGSSGYTF
many,TRBJ2-3,.,TRBV6-5,TGTGCCAGCCGCCGGGGCTTCACGAATACGCAGTATTTT,CASRRGFTNTQYF
.,TRBJ1-3,.,TRBV20-1,TGCAGCGCTAAGCGACAGTCTGGAAACACCATACATTTT,CSAKRQSGNTIHF
many,TRBJ2-3,.,TRBV6-5,TGTGCCAGCAGTTACCAGGCGGGACACAGCACAGATACGCAGTATTTT,CASSYQAGHSTDTQYF
.,TRBJ2-3,.,TRBV20-1,TGCGGTGCCCCCCTTAGCACAGATACGCAGTATTTT,CGAPLSTDTQYF
.,TRBJ2-1,.,TRBV11-1,TGTGCCAGCAGCTTAGACAATGAGCAGTTCTTC,CASSLDNEQFF
many,TRBJ1-1,.,TRBV12-5,TGTGCTAGTGGTCCACCGCTCCGGCAGGGCAGAGCTGAAGCTTTCTTT,CASGPPLRQGRAEAFF
.,TRBJ2-2,TRBD2,TRBV7-3,TGTGCCAGCAGCCTAGCGGGAGACTCCGGGGAGCTGTATTTT,CASSLAGDSGELYF
once,TRBJ2-5,TRBD2,TRBV4-2,TGTGTCAGCGGCCTTGGGGACTACCAGCGAGAGACCCAGTACTTC,CVSGLGDYQRETQYF
.,TRBJ2-7,.,TRBV29-1,TGCAACGTTGCAGGTACCCACGAGCAATACTTC,CNVAGTHEQYF
many,TRBJ2-5,.,TRBV12-3/TRBV12-4,TGTGCCAGCAGTTTACAAGAGAGACAAGAGACCCAGTACTTC,CASSLQERQETQYF
many,TRBJ1-2,.,TRBV20-1,TGCAGTGCTAGAAGACGTTCTGGCTACACCTTC,CSARRRSGYTF
.,TRBJ1-2,TRBD1,TRBV11-2,TGTGCCAGAAGCGACAGGGGTCATGGCTACACCTTC,CARSDRGHGYTF
many,TRBJ2-3,TRBD2,TRBV5-4,TGTGCCAGCAGCCCCCCGGGACTAGCGGGGGCCGGCACAGATACGCAGTATTTT,CASSPPGLAGAGTDTQYF
.,TRBJ2-3,.,TRBV4-3,TGCGCCAACAGCCAAGATATAGGGGTCGGTGGAACAGATACGCAATATTTT,CANSQDIGVGGTDTQYF
.,TRBJ2-2,.,TRBV25-1,TGTACCAGCAGAACCCACACCGGGGAGCTGTTTTTT,CTSRTHTGELFF
many,TRBJ2-6,TRBD1,TRBV6-6,TGTGCCAGCAGTTCGAGGGGACAGGGTCTTTCGGGGGCCAACGTCCTGACTTTC,CASSSRGQGLSGANVLTF
.,TRBJ2-5,TRBD1,TRBV5-1,TGCGCCAGCATCTACGACAGGGGACAGACCCAGTACTTC,CASIYDRGQTQYF
.,TRBJ2-7,.,TRBV12-3/TRBV12-4,TGTGCCAGCACCCTGGCCCCTGGGCATCTGTACTTC,CASTLAPGHLYF
many,TRBJ2-2,TRBD2,TRBV29-1,TGCAGCGTTGAAGGGAGGGGACTAGCGAATACCGGGGAGCTGTTTTTT,CSVEGRGLANTGELFF
.,TRBJ1-2,.,TRBV5-4,TGTGCCTGCAGTCTGGGAGTGGGGGGCTACGACTACACCTTC,CACSLGVGGYDYTF
.,TRBJ2-5,.,TRBV5-1,TGCGCCAGCAGCTTGTCACCGAGTGAGACCCAGTACTTC,CASSLSPSETQYF
few,TRBJ2-7,.,TRBV11-2,TGTGCCAGCAGCCGACCAGACGAATTATACGAGCAGTACTTC,CASSRPDELYEQYF
.,TRBJ2-5,.,TRBV29-1,TGCAGCACCTCACTTGGGGCGGCCCAAGAGACACAGTACTTC,CSTSLGAAQETQYF
.,TRBJ2-2,TRBD1,TRBV29-1,TGCAGCGTTCCGGGACAGGGGTACACCGGAGAGCTGTTTTTT,CSVPGQGYTGELFF
few,TRBJ1-6,.,TRBV28,TGTACCAGCAGTTTTTATAGTCTGCAGGGAAGGTCACCCCTCCACTTT,CTSSFYSLQGRSPLHF
many,TRBJ1-5,TRBD1,TRBV12-3/TRBV12-4,TGTGCCAGCAGTTTTGGCAGGGGGAAAAATCAGCCCCAGCATTTT,CASSFGRGKNQPQHF
.,TRBJ1-1,.,TRBV11-2,TGCGCTAGCAGCTTAGCGGGGAGGACTGAAACTTTCTTT,CASSLAGRTETFF